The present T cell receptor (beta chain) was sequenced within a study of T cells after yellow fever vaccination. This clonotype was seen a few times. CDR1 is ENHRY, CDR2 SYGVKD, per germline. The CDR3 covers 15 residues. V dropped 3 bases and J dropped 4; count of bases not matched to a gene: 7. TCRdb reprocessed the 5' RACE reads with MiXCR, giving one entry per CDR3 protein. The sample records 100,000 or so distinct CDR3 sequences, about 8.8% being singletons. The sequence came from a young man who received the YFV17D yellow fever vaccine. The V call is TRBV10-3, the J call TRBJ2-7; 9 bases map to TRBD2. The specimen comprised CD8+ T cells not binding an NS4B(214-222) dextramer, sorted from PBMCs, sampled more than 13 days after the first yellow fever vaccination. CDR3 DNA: TGTGCCATCAGTGAAACTAGCGGGCCTAATTACGAGCAGTACTTC. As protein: CAISETSGPNYEQYF.